This entry lists 20 T cell receptor beta chains sequenced from one sample in a study of blood T cell repertoires in COVID-19. Some clones are missing from TCRdb's copy, which holds only in-frame ones; the method was immunoSEQ multiplex PCR. The sample holds around 67,000 clones, more than 75% seen once. Sequencing was performed on peripheral blood. The receptors stem from a man between 45 and 60 years old with active COVID-19.

The chain combines TRBV7-2 with TRBJ2-1; TRBD2 agrees at 8 bases. The CDR3 contains 18 residues. After removal of 0 bases from V and 5 bases from J, the junction contained 12 bases not matched to a gene. Germline-derived CDR1 and CDR2 are SGHTA and FQGNSA. CDR3 amino acids: CASSLALRGSGKDNEQFF. The CDR3 region has the DNA TGTGCCAGCAGCTTAGCGCTAAGGGGTAGCGGGAAGGACAATGAGCAGTTCTTC.

The V gene is TRBV6-1, the J gene TRBJ2-1; maybe TRBD2 (5 bases). Germline CDR1 MNHNS, CDR2 SASEGT. The CDR3 runs to 15 residues. Trimming pared 2 bases from V and 6 bases from J, leaving 14 bases between. The CDR3 reads CASSESPGGFNEQFF. The CDR3 nucleotides read TGTGCCAGCAGTGAATCTCCTGGCGGGTTCAATGAGCAGTTCTTC.

The genes are TRBV11-2 and TRBJ2-5, with 7 bases lining up with TRBD2. CDR3 length equals 17 residues. Germline V gene sequence: CDR1 SGHAT, CDR2 FQNNGV. Trimming took 4 bases from V and 2 from J; bases not matched to a gene: 13. CDR3 nucleotide sequence: TGTGCCAGCAGCTCCCTGCCGGGTAGCGGGTTACAAGAGACCCAGTACTTC. As protein: CASSSLPGSGLQETQYF.

This sequence joins TRBV6-1 and TRBJ1-5; tentative D call: TRBD1 (5 bases). Germline CDR1 MNHNS, CDR2 SASEGT. The CDR3 is made up of 14 amino acids. The V and J ends lost 3 bases and 4 bases respectively, with 10 bases between them. The CDR3 is CASSDTGGNQPQHF. CDR3 bases: TGTGCCAGCAGTGACACGGGGGGAAATCAGCCCCAGCATTTT.

This chain links TRBV20-1 with TRBJ1-3; no clear D gene. V was clipped by 6 bases and J by 1 base, with 4 bases between them. This CDR3 region has 11 residues. Germline V lookup: CDR1 DFQATT, CDR2 SNEGSKA (reference sequence). The CDR3, as DNA: TGCAGTGCGTATTCTGGAAACACCATATATTTT. Translated, it gives CSAYSGNTIYF.

The chain has TRBV7-2 and TRBJ2-2; no clear D. Germline V CDR1 and CDR2: SGHTA, FQGNSA. V lost 1 base and J lost 6, with 6 bases in between. The CDR3 contains 13 residues. In DNA form, the CDR3 reads TGTGCCAGCAGCTTAGGAGAGGCCGGGGAGCTGTTTTTT. The encoded protein is CASSLGEAGELFF. Looking up the rest from reference TRBV7-2 and TRBJ2-2 gives the full variable domain: GAGVSQSPSNKVTEKGKDVELRCDPISGHTALYWYRQSLGQGLEFLIYFQGNSAPDKSGLPSDRFSAERTGGSVSTLTIQRTQQEDSAVYLCASSLGEAGELFFGEGSRLTVL.

Concerning this clone: One end of the junction does not line up with germline, which may come from a read error. CDR3 DNA: TGCGCCAGCAGCGTGGGGACAGACTACGGCTACACCTTC. Amino acid sequence: CASSVGTDYGYTF. The chain is built from TRBV5-1 and TRBJ1-2, with TRBD1 identical over 7 bases. Germline loops: CDR1 SGHRS, CDR2 YFSETQ. The CDR3 sequence is 13 residues long.

V is TRBV5-1 and J is TRBJ1-1; D unresolved. The CDR3 loop spans 15 amino acids. Trimming pared 3 bases from V and 4 bases from J, leaving 16 bases between. The V gene's germline CDR1 is SGHRS and CDR2 YFSETQ. The CDR3 region is CASSSFGVMGTEAFF. The CDR3 DNA is TGCGCCAGCAGCTCCTTCGGGGTTATGGGCACTGAAGCTTTCTTT.

This chain links TRBV6-5 with TRBJ1-2, with a weak D call TRBD1 (5 bases). The V end was cut by 2 bases, the J end by 4 bases, with 14 bases between. Germline CDR1 reads MNHEY; CDR2 reads SVGAGI. The CDR3 runs 15 residues. CDR3 DNA: TGTGCCAGCAGTTACAGGAAGGGGTCGGGCTATGGCTACACCTTC. It codes for CASSYRKGSGYGYTF.

This chain uses TRBV6-1 with TRBJ2-1; 8 bases line up with TRBD2. The length of the CDR3 is 15 residues. The junction had 8 bases not matched to a gene; V was cut back by 2 bases and J by 8 bases. Germline assignment: CDR1 MNHNS and CDR2 SASEGT. The CDR3 loop reads CASSETSGQGDEQFF. The CDR3, as DNA: TGTGCCAGCAGTGAAACTAGCGGACAAGGCGATGAGCAGTTCTTC.

The V and J genes are TRBV3-1 (or the pseudogene TRBV3-2) and TRBJ2-1; 12 bases line up with TRBD2. Germline lookup yields CDR1 LGHDT and CDR2 YNNKEL (reference sequence). The CDR3 is made up of 17 amino acids. V shed 1 base and J 7 bases; nucleotides not matched to a gene: 8. CDR3 in amino acids: CASSQVPSGRALNEQFF. CDR3 nucleotides: TGTGCCAGCAGCCAAGTGCCTAGCGGGAGGGCCCTGAATGAGCAGTTCTTC.

V usage is TRBV5-4 and J usage is TRBJ2-5; 9 bases map to TRBD2. The CDR3 consists of 15 residues. The V gene's germline CDR1 is SGHNT and CDR2 YYREEE (reference sequence). J lost 7 bases, V lost 2 bases, and 9 bases had no gene match. The DNA for the CDR3 is TGTGCCAGCAGCTTTAGCGGGAGTCTAGGCGGGACCCAGTACTTC. This encodes CASSFSGSLGGTQYF.

CDR3 sequence reads: CASSFGGYYGYTF. As DNA, the CDR3 is TGTGCCAGCAGTTTCGGAGGGTATTATGGCTACACCTTC. V gene TRBV12-3 or TRBV12-4 combines with J gene TRBJ1-2; the D is unclear. The V end lost 3 bases, the J end lost 5 bases, and 10 bases lay between the germline ends. The CDR3 is 13 amino acids.

In its sample, this clone was seen once. The chain couples TRBV25-1 to TRBJ1-5; D is unclear. V was shortened by 6 bases and J by 3 bases, with 12 bases between the two germline ends. The CDR3 extends over 14 amino acids. Germline V gene data show CDR1 as MGHDK and CDR2 as SYGVNS. DNA of the CDR3: TGTGCCAGCAGCGGCGGGGTCGCCAATCAGCCCCAGCATTTT. This sequence encodes CASSGGVANQPQHF.

V and J are TRBV29-1 and TRBJ2-1; TRBD2 matches at 8 bases. The CDR3 runs 14 residues. The V segment lost 7 bases and the J segment 4 bases; nucleotides outside the gene matches: 9. The germline CDR1 and CDR2 sequences are SQVTM and ANQGSEA. The CDR3 spells CSALERGQYNEQFF. Here the CDR3 DNA reads TGCAGCGCTCTCGAGCGGGGGCAATACAATGAGCAGTTCTTC.

The chain carries TRBV6-1 and TRBJ2-1, with TRBD2 matching 13 bases. The CDR3 spans 14 residues. V trimming: 1 base; J trimming: 13 bases; junction bases outside the gene matches: 4. The germline gives CDR1 MNHNS, CDR2 SASEGT. As DNA, the CDR3 is TGTGCCAGCAGTGAAGAAAGGACTAGCGGGAGACAGTTCTTC. This translates into CASSEERTSGRQFF.

The chain couples TRBV6-2 or TRBV6-3 to TRBJ1-5, with 9 bases fitting TRBD1. CDR3 length: 19 residues. V shed 2 bases, J shed 3 bases, and the junction held 14 bases outside the gene matches. Germline CDR1 MNHEY, CDR2 SVGEGT. In DNA form, the CDR3 reads TGTGCCAGCAGTTACCGTCGTGGACAGGGGAATATGTACAATCAGCCCCAGCATTTT. Translation: CASSYRRGQGNMYNQPQHF.

This clone was observed a single time. The chain has TRBV27 and TRBJ2-3; TRBD2 is a possible D gene (5 bases). Trimming shortened V by 6 bases and J by 2 bases, and 15 bases separated the two germline ends. This CDR3 contains 15 residues. Germline V gene sequence: CDR1 MNHEY, CDR2 SMNVEV (reference sequence). In DNA, the CDR3 is TGTGCCAGCAGCCGAGGGTGGGGAACCACAGATACGCAGTATTTT. Translated: CASSRGWGTTDTQYF.

This clone was counted a single time. The chain has TRBV4-2 and TRBJ2-1, with D maybe TRBD2 (6 bases). From germline, CDR1 is LGHNA and CDR2 YNFKEQ. This CDR3 comprises 12 residues. Trimming shortened V by 1 base and J by 15 bases, and 13 bases separated the two germline ends. CDR3 in DNA: TGTGCCAGCAGCCAAGCGGGAGATTTACCGTTCTTC. Amino acids: CASSQAGDLPFF.

The gene calls are TRBV14 and TRBJ1-1; TRBD1 matches at 12 bases. V gave up 7 bases and J gave up 3 bases; unmatched junction bases: 9. Germline V CDR1 and CDR2: SGHDN, FVKESK. The length of the CDR3 is 16 residues. The CDR3 DNA sequence: TGTGCCAGCAAACCCTCCGGGACAGGGGGCTACACTGAAGCTTTCTTT. It specifies CASKPSGTGGYTEAFF.